These 22 T cell receptor beta chains originate from one sample sequenced in a study of blood T cell repertoires in COVID-19. The repertoire was sequenced with immunoSEQ multiplex PCR; TCRdb's copy has only in-frame clones and lacks some. The repertoire holds some 260,000 clones, with roughly 91% as singletons. The sequenced material came from PBMCs or T cells enriched from blood (not recorded which). Receptors originate from a man aged 40-55 years who had recovered from COVID-19.

This rearrangement joins TRBV5-1 to TRBJ1-2; TRBD1 matches 8 bases. Per germline, CDR1 SGHRS and CDR2 YFSETQ. The V and J ends lost 4 bases and 5 bases, in that order; junction bases with no gene match: 10. The CDR3 length is 15 residues. This chain's CDR3 is CASSPSQGAGYGYTF. The CDR3 DNA follows: TGCGCCAGCAGCCCCTCGCAGGGGGCGGGATATGGCTACACCTTC.

This chain links TRBV5-4 with TRBJ2-5, with D possibly TRBD2 on 5 matching bases. The CDR3 is 15 residues long. Trimming removed 0 bases from V and 0 bases from J, with 9 bases in between. CDR1 and CDR2 (germline): SGHNT, YYREEE (reference sequence). The CDR3 loop is CASSLAGKYQETQYF. The CDR3 DNA reads TGTGCCAGCAGCTTGGCGGGAAAGTACCAAGAGACCCAGTACTTC.

V usage is TRBV29-1 and J usage is TRBJ2-7; 7 bases line up with TRBD1. This CDR3 is built from 15 residues. Germline-derived CDR1 and CDR2 are SQVTM and ANQGSEA. Unmatched junction bases numbered 6, after V lost 1 base and J lost 0 bases. DNA of the CDR3: TGCAGCGTTGAAGGTGGACAGGCGAGCTCCTACGAGCAGTACTTC. Encoded protein: CSVEGGQASSYEQYF.

V is TRBV7-2 and J is TRBJ2-1, with TRBD2 identical over 9 bases. J gave up 7 bases and V 1 base, and 11 bases lay outside the gene matches. Germline CDR1 is SGHTA and CDR2 is FQGNSA. This CDR3 has 17 amino acids. CDR3 nucleotide sequence: TGTGCCAGCAGCTTAGTGGGGGTCGCGGGAGGGCCGAATGAGCAGTTCTTC. Translated: CASSLVGVAGGPNEQFF.

The chain combines TRBV21-1 with TRBJ1-5. TRBV21-1 is a pseudogene segment. The CDR3 spans 20 residues. CDR3 in amino acids: CASSKPKRLWRRGSNQPQHF. In DNA, the CDR3 is TGTGCCAGCAGCAAACCGAAGCGACTTTGGCGCCGGGGTAGCAATCAGCCCCAGCATTTT.

The rearrangement links TRBV7-3 to TRBJ2-3, with 7 bases aligning to TRBD1. Per germline, CDR1 SGHTA and CDR2 FQGTGA. V dropped 3 bases and J dropped 2; count of bases not matched to a gene: 5. The CDR3 covers 15 residues. CDR3 sequence: CASSFGDRTTDTQYF. The CDR3 nucleotides are TGTGCCAGCAGCTTCGGGGACAGAACCACAGATACGCAGTATTTT.

The V call is TRBV9, the J call TRBJ2-6; TRBD1 matches 7 bases. Per the germline V gene, CDR1 is SGDLS and CDR2 is YYNGEE. J lost 1 base, V lost 4 bases, and 17 bases had no gene match. The CDR3 sequence is 20 residues long. The CDR3 nucleotides read TGTGCCAGCAGCCCGACACGTCCCGGGACAGTATTTTCTGGGGCCAACGTCCTGACTTTC. Amino acids: CASSPTRPGTVFSGANVLTF.

There are a few counts of this clone. V gene TRBV7-9 combines with J gene TRBJ1-2, with 7 nucleotides matching TRBD1. This CDR3 has 17 amino acids. Germline loops: CDR1 SEHNR, CDR2 FQNEAQ (reference sequence). V shed 0 bases, J shed 3 bases, and the junction held 10 bases outside the gene matches. In DNA form, the CDR3 reads TGTGCCAGCAGCTTAGCGTGGGACGGAGGGGGCCACTATGGCTACACCTTC. Translated: CASSLAWDGGGHYGYTF.

This chain uses TRBV11-3 with TRBJ1-1; no clear D. Trimming shortened V by 0 bases and J by 3 bases, and 5 bases separated the two germline ends. Germline lookup yields CDR1 SGHNT and CDR2 YENEEA. There are 13 residues in the CDR3. The CDR3: CASSLDQDTEAFF. DNA for the CDR3: TGTGCCAGCAGCTTAGATCAGGACACTGAAGCTTTCTTT.

CDR3 loop: CASIPAGGYQPQHF. The CDR3 DNA reads TGTGCCAGCATCCCTGCGGGGGGGTATCAGCCCCAGCATTTT. The chain couples TRBV6-6 to TRBJ1-5; D perhaps matches TRBD1 (5 bases). V lost 7 bases and J 5 bases, leaving 15 bases between the germline ends. This CDR3 has 14 amino acids. The germline V gene encodes CDR1 MNHNY and CDR2 SVGAGI (reference sequence).

This clone occurred a few times. The CDR3 sequence is CAWSDRGRLSQHF. The CDR3 nucleotides are TGTGCCTGGAGTGACAGGGGGCGGTTGTCCCAGCATTTT. This chain uses TRBV30 with TRBJ1-5; TRBD1 aligns across 9 bases. The germline V gene encodes CDR1 GTSNPN and CDR2 SVGIG (reference sequence). CDR3 length: 13 amino acids. V dropped 1 base and J dropped 11; count of bases not matched to a gene: 6.

The genes are TRBV6-2 or TRBV6-3 and TRBJ1-2; the D is unclear. Germline CDR1 MNHEY, CDR2 SVGEGT. Trimming left V 5 bases short and J 2 bases short, with 9 bases between. The CDR3 length is 13 residues. The CDR3 is CASSPSGNYGYTF. CDR3 nucleotide sequence: TGTGCCAGCAGTCCATCGGGGAACTATGGCTACACCTTC.

J is TRBJ2-7 and V is TRBV10-3, with D possibly TRBD1 on 6 matching bases. The germline V and J ends were trimmed by 2 bases and 2 bases, with 13 bases remaining between them. CDR1 is ENHRY, CDR2 SYGVKD, per germline. The CDR3 runs 15 residues. The CDR3 reads CAISEPGVETYEQYF. The CDR3 DNA reads as TGTGCCATCAGTGAGCCAGGGGTGGAAACCTACGAGCAGTACTTC.

CDR3 nucleotide sequence: TGTGCCAGCAGCCCCCCGGGACAGATGGCTAACTATGGCTACACCTTC. It translates to CASSPPGQMANYGYTF. The chain links TRBV11-2 to TRBJ1-2; 7 positions match TRBD1. There are 16 residues in the CDR3. J was trimmed by 0 bases and V by 5 bases; bases with no gene match: 9. Germline assignment: CDR1 SGHAT and CDR2 FQNNGV.

This clone was found once. The chain has TRBV6-5 and TRBJ1-6, with a weak D call TRBD1 (5 bases). Per the germline V gene, CDR1 is MNHEY and CDR2 is SVGAGI. The CDR3 runs 15 residues. Trimming stripped 2 bases from V and 2 bases from J, with 7 bases between. CDR3 sequence: CASSYVRAYNSPLHF. The CDR3 nucleotides read TGTGCCAGCAGTTACGTCAGGGCCTATAATTCACCCCTCCACTTT.

The chain combines TRBV6-5 with TRBJ1-5; D gene uncertain. The V end was cut by 2 bases, the J end by 8 bases, with 10 bases between. The CDR3 spans 13 residues. Germline assignment: CDR1 MNHEY and CDR2 SVGAGI. In DNA, the CDR3 is TGTGCCAGCAGTTACCTCGTGGGAGAGCCCCAGCATTTT. This sequence encodes CASSYLVGEPQHF.

The chain recombines TRBV6-5 with TRBJ1-1; D is unresolved. V lost 1 base to trimming and J lost 3 bases, with 12 bases between them. CDR1 and CDR2 from the germline V gene are MNHEY and SVGAGI. This CDR3 has 15 residues. CDR3 nucleotides: TGTGCCAGCAGTTACTTCCGGGTTCGGGACACTGAAGCTTTCTTT. It translates to CASSYFRVRDTEAFF.

The DNA of the CDR3 is TGTGCCAGCAGCTTAGGGACTGGAGAGACCCAGTACTTC. Protein sequence: CASSLGTGETQYF. The chain employs TRBV5-4 and TRBJ2-5, with a tentative D call TRBD2 (6 bases). With 2 bases removed from V and 4 bases from J, the gap between germline ends came to 9 bases. In germline, CDR1 is SGHNT, CDR2 YYREEE (reference sequence). CDR3 size: 13 residues.

The chain carries TRBV25-1 and TRBJ1-5, with D perhaps matching TRBD1 (5 bases). CDR1 is MGHDK and CDR2 is SYGVNS in the germline V gene. This CDR3 has 14 amino acids. V was shortened by 2 bases and J by 3 bases, with 8 bases between the two germline ends. The CDR3 nucleotides read TGTGCCAGCAGTGAAGACAGCTACAATCAGCCCCAGCATTTT. Amino acids: CASSEDSYNQPQHF.

J is TRBJ2-7 and V is TRBV28; possible D gene TRBD1, 6 bases. Trimming took 4 bases from V and 7 from J, leaving 11 bases between them. This CDR3 contains 12 residues. CDR1 and CDR2 (germline): MDHEN, SYDVKM. In DNA, the CDR3 is TGTGCCAGCAGTTCCAGGGGCCGAGAGCAGTACTTC. It codes for CASSSRGREQYF.

The V and J genes are TRBV29-1 and TRBJ2-4, with 10 bases aligning to TRBD2. The CDR3 spans 14 residues. Per germline, CDR1 SQVTM and CDR2 ANQGSEA. With V trimmed by 6 bases and J by 9 bases, 11 bases remained unmatched. CDR3 nucleotides: TGCAGCGTAAAGGGACTAGCGCCGCCAGCCATTCAGTACTTC. As protein: CSVKGLAPPAIQYF. The full variable domain, in which reference TRBV29-1 and TRBJ2-4 provide the parts outside the CDR3, is SAVISQKPSRDICQRGTSLTIQCQVDSQVTMMFWYRQQPGQSLTLIATANQGSEATYESGFVIDKFPISRPNLTFSTLTVSNMSPEDSSIYLCSVKGLAPPAIQYFGAGTRLSVL.

CDR3 in amino acids: CASSWRWDSHNSGNTIYF. For the CDR3, the DNA is TGCGCCAGCAGCTGGAGATGGGACAGCCACAACTCTGGAAACACCATATATTTT. The rearrangement uses TRBV5-1 and TRBJ1-3; 7 bases match TRBD1. The CDR3 consists of 18 residues. Germline values: CDR1 SGHRS, CDR2 YFSETQ. V trimming: 3 bases; J trimming: 0 bases; junction bases outside the gene matches: 12.